The 13 T cell receptor beta chains below were found in one sample sequenced in a study of blood T cell repertoires in COVID-19. This table comes from immunoSEQ multiplex PCR, and its TCRdb copy is limited to in-frame clones, with some not included. The sample includes 200,000 or so clones, roughly 87% of them seen just once. Sequencing was performed on PBMCs or T cells enriched from blood (not recorded which). The receptors were sampled from a man under 40 who had recovered from COVID-19.

Only a few counts were recorded for this clone. V and J are TRBV2 and TRBJ1-1; D is unclear. Trimming took off 6 bases at V and 6 bases at J, with 5 bases between the two ends. The CDR3 has 10 amino acids. CDR1 is SNHLY and CDR2 is FYNNEI in the germline V gene. The CDR3 bases are TGTGCCAGCAGAATAGCTGAAGCTTTCTTT. Translated, it gives CASRIAEAFF.

This clone has just one count. This chain links TRBV28 with TRBJ2-7, with D maybe TRBD2 (6 bases). V gave up 2 bases and J gave up 0 bases, with 17 bases separating them. CDR3 length equals 17 residues. Germline CDR1 MDHEN, CDR2 SYDVKM. For the CDR3, the DNA is TGTGCCAGCAGTTTAAGTAATTGGCGGGGCCACTCCTACGAGCAGTACTTC. Residues: CASSLSNWRGHSYEQYF.

The rearrangement joins TRBV5-1 to TRBJ2-7; the match to TRBD1 covers 9 bases. The V segment lost 2 bases and the J segment 6 bases; nucleotides outside the gene matches: 6. Germline lookup yields CDR1 SGHRS and CDR2 YFSETQ. This CDR3 has 14 residues. The CDR3 here is CASSLEGQGAEQYF. Here the CDR3 DNA reads TGCGCCAGCAGCTTAGAGGGACAGGGCGCCGAGCAGTACTTC. Together with reference TRBV5-1 and TRBJ2-7, the CDR3 gives the full variable domain: KAGVTQTPRYLIKTRGQQVTLSCSPISGHRSVSWYQQTPGQGLQFLFEYFSETQRNKGNFPGRFSGRQFSNSRSEMNVSTLELGDSALYLCASSLEGQGAEQYFGPGTRLTVT.

V usage is TRBV19 and J usage is TRBJ1-5, with D tentatively TRBD1 (5 bases). The CDR3 loop spans 15 amino acids. V was shortened by 2 bases and J by 6 bases, with 14 bases between the two germline ends. Germline assignment: CDR1 LNHDA and CDR2 SQIVND (reference sequence). Here the CDR3 reads CASSIRWGGGQPQHF. In DNA form, the CDR3 reads TGTGCCAGTAGTATACGCTGGGGGGGTGGTCAGCCCCAGCATTTT.

This sequence joins TRBV7-2 and TRBJ1-1, with 9 bases identical to TRBD1. Per germline, CDR1 SGHTA and CDR2 FQGNSA. Trimming at V came to 5 bases and at J to 5 bases, leaving 9 bases not matched to a gene. The CDR3 length is 15 residues. The CDR3 DNA reads TGTGCCAGCAGCCAGAGGACAGGGGTTGGGACTGAAGCTTTCTTT. Its protein product is CASSQRTGVGTEAFF. The full variable domain, with the rest looked up from reference TRBV7-2 and TRBJ1-1, is GAGVSQSPSNKVTEKGKDVELRCDPISGHTALYWYRQSLGQGLEFLIYFQGNSAPDKSGLPSDRFSAERTGGSVSTLTIQRTQQEDSAVYLCASSQRTGVGTEAFFGQGTRLTVV.

This chain uses TRBV7-9 with TRBJ1-1; TRBD1 matches 7 bases. The CDR3 loop spans 14 amino acids. The V gene end was trimmed by 1 base and the J gene end by 3 bases; junction bases not matched to a gene: 2. Looked up from germline, CDR1 is SEHNR and CDR2 is FQNEAQ (reference sequence). The CDR3 region has the DNA TGTGCCAGCAGCTTAGGACAGGGCGACACTGAAGCTTTCTTT. It codes for CASSLGQGDTEAFF.

Only a few counts were recorded for this clone. The genes are TRBV2 and TRBJ1-2, with D perhaps matching TRBD1 (6 bases). The CDR3 has 14 amino acids. Trimming removed 6 bases from V and 1 base from J, with 12 bases in between. Germline-derived CDR1 and CDR2 are SNHLY and FYNNEI. CDR3 amino acids: CASRDSYRNYGYTF. In nucleotides, the CDR3 is TGTGCCAGCAGGGACAGCTACCGTAACTATGGCTACACCTTC.

The rearrangement joins TRBV18 to TRBJ2-7; 10 bases are a match to TRBD1. Trimming removed 4 bases from V and 3 bases from J; junction bases left unmatched: 3. Germline CDR1 and CDR2: KGHSH and LQKENI. The CDR3 has 14 residues. The CDR3 nucleotides are TGTGCCAGCTCACTGGGACAGGGGAGCTACGAGCAGTACTTC. This gives the protein CASSLGQGSYEQYF.

The DNA of the CDR3 is TGTGCCAGCAGTCCTCAGGGAAGCAATCAGCCCCAGCATTTT. This gives the protein CASSPQGSNQPQHF. This chain links TRBV27 with TRBJ1-5, with a tentative D call TRBD1 (5 bases). In germline, CDR1 is MNHEY, CDR2 SMNVEV (reference sequence). Between the trimmed V and J ends, which lost 5 bases and 1 base, there was a span of 9 bases. This CDR3 comprises 14 residues.

This chain uses TRBV7-9 with TRBJ1-3; no reliable D call. The CDR3 has 15 residues. V lost 9 bases to trimming and J lost 5 bases, with 20 bases between them. The germline CDR1 and CDR2 sequences are SEHNR and FQNEAQ (reference sequence). The CDR3: CASNAGGSSRNTIYF. In DNA, the CDR3 is TGTGCCAGTAACGCCGGAGGCAGCTCAAGAAACACCATATATTTT.

J is TRBJ1-2 and V is TRBV7-2; 10 bases are a match to TRBD1. Unmatched junction bases numbered 9, after V lost 5 bases and J lost 6 bases. CDR1 SGHTA and CDR2 FQGNSA come from the germline V gene. There are 15 residues in the CDR3. The CDR3 DNA sequence: TGTGCCAGCAGCACCCTATCCGGGACAGGGGATGGCTACACCTTC. Translated, it gives CASSTLSGTGDGYTF.

The chain has TRBV7-2 and TRBJ2-2, with D perhaps matching TRBD1 (6 bases). Trimming removed 6 bases at V and 5 bases at J, with 22 bases between. Germline assignment: CDR1 SGHTA and CDR2 FQGNSA. CDR3 size: 17 residues. CDR3 sequence reads: CASRASDSRVRTGELFF. The CDR3 region has the DNA TGTGCCAGCAGGGCCTCGGACAGTAGGGTCCGTACCGGGGAGCTGTTTTTT.

This clone appeared a few times. The genes are TRBV5-8 and TRBJ1-1; D gene ambiguous. The CDR3 is 14 amino acids. V was shortened by 0 bases and J by 1 base, with 7 bases between the two germline ends. Per the germline V gene, CDR1 is SGHTS and CDR2 is YDEGEE. The CDR3 region is CASSLDRGNTEAFF. CDR3 in DNA: TGTGCCAGCAGCTTGGACCGGGGGAACACTGAAGCTTTCTTT.